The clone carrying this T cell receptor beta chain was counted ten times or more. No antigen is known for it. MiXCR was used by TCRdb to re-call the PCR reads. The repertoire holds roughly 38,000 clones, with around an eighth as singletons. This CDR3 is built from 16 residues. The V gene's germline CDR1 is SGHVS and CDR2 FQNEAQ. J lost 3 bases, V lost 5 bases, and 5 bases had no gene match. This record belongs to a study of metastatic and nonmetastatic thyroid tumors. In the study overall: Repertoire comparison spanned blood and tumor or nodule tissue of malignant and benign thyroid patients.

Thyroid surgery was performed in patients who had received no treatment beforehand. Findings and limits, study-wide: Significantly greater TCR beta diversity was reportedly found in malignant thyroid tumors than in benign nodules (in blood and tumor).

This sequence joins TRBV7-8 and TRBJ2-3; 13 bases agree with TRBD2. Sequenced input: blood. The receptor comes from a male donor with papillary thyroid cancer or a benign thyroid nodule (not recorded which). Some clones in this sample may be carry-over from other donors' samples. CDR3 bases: TGTGCCAGCAGCCTTAGACTAGCGGGAGGTACAGATACGCAGTATTTT. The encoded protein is CASSLRLAGGTDTQYF.